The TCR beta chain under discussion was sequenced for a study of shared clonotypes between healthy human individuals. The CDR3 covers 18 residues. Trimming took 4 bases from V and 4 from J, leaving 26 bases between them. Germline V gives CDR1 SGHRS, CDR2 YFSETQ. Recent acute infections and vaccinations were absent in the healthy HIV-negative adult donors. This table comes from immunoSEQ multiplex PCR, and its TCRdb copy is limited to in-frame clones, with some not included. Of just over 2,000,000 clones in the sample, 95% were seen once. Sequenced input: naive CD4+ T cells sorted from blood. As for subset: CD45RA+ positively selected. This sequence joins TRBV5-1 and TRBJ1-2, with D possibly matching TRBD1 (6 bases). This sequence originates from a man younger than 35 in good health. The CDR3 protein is CASSLLFPTGKGRYGYTF. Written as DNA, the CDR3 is TGCGCCAGCAGCCTACTGTTCCCGACAGGTAAGGGCCGCTATGGCTACACCTTC.